This T cell receptor (beta chain) was identified during a study of long-term antiretroviral therapy in people with HIV. Study-wide results and limits: After ART, diversity increased yet remained lower than transplant donor controls. ART adherence, viral resistance and therapy changes were undocumented.

Comment on this clone: Antigen specificity is unknown.

Germline values: CDR1 MNHNS, CDR2 SASEGT. The CDR3 has 17 residues. The V gene end was trimmed by 1 base and the J gene end by 5 bases; junction bases not matched to a gene: 9. The libraries were made with immunoSEQ v3.0 at survey level. Samples were sequenced targeting roughly 40,000-50,000 T-cell genomes each. The method was immunoSEQ multiplex PCR; TCRdb's version includes in-frame clones alone and lacks a portion of them. The sample includes more than 15,000 clones, under 85% seen only once; the top ten take about 13%. The chain recombines TRBV6-1 with TRBJ1-1; TRBD1 matches 11 bases. This TCR was sampled from a woman aged 40 to 50 with HIV. Specimen: unsorted PBMCs, collected just over 3.1 years after starting antiretroviral therapy. The CDR3 coding sequence is TGTGCCAGCAGTGAAGTGGGGACCGGGACAGGGGGGACTGAAGCTTTCTTT. Its translation is CASSEVGTGTGGTEAFF.